The 5 T cell receptor beta chains in this list originate from one sample, sequenced in a study of blood T cell repertoires in COVID-19. The data were produced by immunoSEQ multiplex PCR, yet TCRdb's version contains in-frame clones alone and is incomplete. Of 150,000 to 200,000 clones in the sample, just under 95% were seen once. Sequenced material: peripheral blood. The receptors were sampled from a woman aged 50 to 60 with acute or convalescent COVID-19.

The CDR3 region has the DNA TGCGCCAGCAGCTTACTCTACAGGAACCGCACCTATGGCTACACCTTC. It yields the protein CASSLLYRNRTYGYTF. The chain employs TRBV5-1 and TRBJ1-2; TRBD1 is a possible D gene (5 bases). The CDR3 totals 16 residues. V was pared by 2 bases and J by 4 bases, with 18 bases between. Germline V CDR1 and CDR2: SGHRS, YFSETQ.

The J gene is TRBJ2-2, the V gene TRBV10-3, with 8 bases identical to TRBD1. Germline CDR1 and CDR2: ENHRY and SYGVKD. The length of the CDR3 is 13 residues. Trimming took 10 bases from V and 3 from J; bases not matched to a gene: 4. This CDR3 reads CATSQGDTGELFF. DNA for the CDR3: TGTGCCACTTCACAGGGGGACACCGGGGAGCTGTTTTTT.

V and J are TRBV24-1 and TRBJ1-4; D unclear. The V gene's germline CDR1 is KGHDR and CDR2 SFDVKD. The CDR3 runs to 13 residues. V lost 10 bases to trimming and J lost 4 bases, with 12 bases between them. The CDR3 nucleotides are TGTGCCACTGAAGACATCCTTAATGAAAAACTGTTTTTT. Residues: CATEDILNEKLFF.

The CDR3 DNA sequence: TGTGCCAGCAGAATAGCGGGCTCCTACAATGAGCAGTTCTTC. This gives the protein CASRIAGSYNEQFF. The chain employs TRBV28 and TRBJ2-1; the match to TRBD2 covers 7 bases. Germline assignment: CDR1 MDHEN and CDR2 SYDVKM. This CDR3 is 14 amino acids long. Trimming removed 6 bases from V and 0 bases from J; junction bases left unmatched: 2. Full variable domain (rest looked up from reference TRBV28 and TRBJ2-1): DVKVTQSSRYLVKRTGEKVFLECVQDMDHENMFWYRQDPGLGLRLIYFSYDVKMKEKGDIPEGYSVSREKKERFSLILESASTNQTSMYLCASRIAGSYNEQFFGPGTRLTVL.

J is TRBJ2-7 and V is TRBV6-5; D remains unclear. CDR3 size: 13 residues. Trimming pared 5 bases from V and 3 bases from J, leaving 11 bases between. Germline lookup yields CDR1 MNHEY and CDR2 SVGAGI. DNA of the CDR3: TGTGCCAGCAGTAGAGATCTTTACTACGAGCAGTACTTC. It yields the protein CASSRDLYYEQYF.